A single sample is the source of the 16 T cell receptor beta chains below, sequenced in a study of T cell repertoires in cytomegalovirus infection. Which antigens these TCRs recognize remains unknown. From the reads, TCRdb called clonotypes with MiXCR, one entry per CDR3 protein. The profile covers some 940,000 distinct CDR3 sequences, with less than 35% appearing a single time and roughly an eighth taken by the ten largest. Sequenced here: cultured CD8+ T cells from PBMCs, sampled from culture after CMV antigen stimulation. All receptors derive from a human donor in good health (CMV status not recorded). Some clones in this sample may be carry-over from other donors' samples.

V gene TRBV6-6 combines with J gene TRBJ1-2; D is perhaps TRBD1 (5 bases). The V and J ends lost 0 bases and 4 bases respectively, with 12 bases between them. The CDR3 is 15 residues long. The V gene's germline CDR1 is MNHNY and CDR2 SVGAGI (reference sequence). The CDR3 DNA follows: TGTGCCAGCAGTTACTCGGACAACGAGGGCTATGGCTACACCTTC. It is translated as CASSYSDNEGYGYTF.

The sample holds a few counts of this clonotype. The chain employs TRBV20-1 and TRBJ2-7; D is perhaps TRBD1 or TRBD2 (5 bases each). The CDR3 totals 14 residues. CDR1 DFQATT and CDR2 SNEGSKA come from the germline V gene (reference sequence). Between the trimmed V and J ends, which lost 6 bases and 5 bases, there was a span of 20 bases. CDR3 DNA: TGCAGTGCCCGGGACCCTAGGGGTTCGGACGAGCAGTACTTC. Its protein is CSARDPRGSDEQYF.

The chain employs TRBV7-9 and TRBJ2-4, with D perhaps TRBD1 (5 bases). Trimming left V 4 bases short and J 5 bases short, with 15 bases between. Germline lookup yields CDR1 SEHNR and CDR2 FQNEAQ (reference sequence). This CDR3 comprises 15 residues. Written as DNA, the CDR3 is TGTGCCAGCAGCTCGTTGACCACCAGGGAAAACATTCAGTACTTC. Translating it yields CASSSLTTRENIQYF.

V usage is TRBV2 and J usage is TRBJ1-5; D is uncertain. The CDR3 has 13 residues. Germline V gene lookup returns CDR1 SNHLY and CDR2 FYNNEI. With 8 bases removed from V and 4 bases from J, the gap between germline ends came to 12 bases. The CDR3 is CASLGGRNQPQHF. As DNA, the CDR3 is TGTGCCAGCTTGGGTGGCCGGAATCAGCCCCAGCATTTT.

V is TRBV19 and J is TRBJ2-5, with D uncertain. Deletions cut 6 bases from V and 4 bases from J, with 18 bases between. CDR1 is LNHDA and CDR2 is SQIVND in the germline V gene (reference sequence). The CDR3 runs 15 residues. Here the CDR3 reads CASSTLPTAPETQYF. The CDR3 nucleotides read TGTGCCAGTAGCACACTTCCGACCGCCCCAGAGACCCAGTACTTC.

The V call is TRBV9, the J call TRBJ1-1; 7 bases are a match to TRBD1. Germline CDR1 and CDR2: SGDLS and YYNGEE. The CDR3 is made up of 15 amino acids. Trimming at V came to 0 bases and at J to 4 bases, leaving 6 bases not matched to a gene. DNA of the CDR3: TGTGCCAGCAGCGTAGCGAGGGGGCCCGCCACTGAAGCTTTCTTT. Its protein product is CASSVARGPATEAFF.

This clonotype turned up a few times. The V call is TRBV2, the J call TRBJ1-1; D might be TRBD1 (5 bases). Germline CDR1 reads SNHLY; CDR2 reads FYNNEI. The CDR3 spans 16 residues. V lost 6 bases and J 6 bases, leaving 23 bases between the germline ends. CDR3 sequence: CASRFIPPGPRAEAFF. CDR3 coding DNA: TGTGCCAGCAGGTTCATTCCCCCGGGACCGAGGGCTGAAGCTTTCTTT.

In its sample, this clonotype was seen once. The junction and the germline gene differ at one end; a read error may be behind it. V gene TRBV7-2 combines with J gene TRBJ2-3; TRBD1 aligns across 8 bases. The V gene's germline CDR1 is SGHTA and CDR2 FQGNSA. This CDR3 region has 18 residues. The CDR3 sequence is CANSLLYRTGQSTDTQYF. In nucleotides, the CDR3 is TGTGCCAACAGCCTGTTATACCGGACAGGGCAGAGCACAGATACGCAGTATTTT. Drawing the rest from reference TRBV7-2 and TRBJ2-3, the complete variable domain is GAGVSQSPSNKVTEKGKDVELRCDPISGHTALYWYRQSLGQGLEFLIYFQGNSAPDKSGLPSDRFSAERTGGSVSTLTIQRTQQEDSAVYLCANSLLYRTGQSTDTQYFGPGTRLTVL.

This clonotype was recorded a few times. V usage is TRBV20-1 and J usage is TRBJ2-7; D may be TRBD2 (5 bases). CDR3 length: 14 amino acids. Per the germline V gene, CDR1 is DFQATT and CDR2 is SNEGSKA (reference sequence). This CDR3 reads CSARARGILGWWGV. The CDR3 DNA is TGCAGTGCTAGGGCTCGGGGTATTTTGGGGTGGTGGGGCGTC.

This clonotype was seen a single time. The chain has TRBV6-8 and TRBJ1-2; D not certain. The ends were cut back, 6 bases at V and 4 bases at J, with 12 bases in the middle. The length of the CDR3 is 13 residues. Germline values: CDR1 MNHGY, CDR2 SAAAGT. The CDR3 reads CASRSQRTYGYTF. The DNA for the CDR3 is TGTGCCAGCAGGTCACAGCGAACCTATGGCTACACCTTC.

In its sample, this clonotype was seen a few times. The V and J genes are TRBV7-6 and TRBJ2-7, with 8 bases identical to TRBD1. The CDR3 length is 17 residues. Germline CDR1 is SGHVS and CDR2 is FNYEAQ. V lost 5 bases, J lost 4 bases, and 16 bases stayed unmatched. The CDR3 here is CASSPRPTGTGKYEQYF. The CDR3 DNA reads TGTGCCAGCAGCCCCCGCCCAACCGGGACAGGTAAATACGAGCAGTACTTC. Filled out from reference TRBV7-6 and TRBJ2-7, the complete variable domain reads GAGVSQSPRYKVTKRGQDVALRCDPISGHVSLYWYRQALGQGPEFLTYFNYEAQQDKSGLPNDRFSAERPEGSISTLTIQRTEQRDSAMYRCASSPRPTGTGKYEQYFGPGTRLTVT.

There are many counts of this clonotype. The chain is built from TRBV19 and TRBJ1-2; tentatively, D is TRBD1 (5 bases). Looked up from germline, CDR1 is LNHDA and CDR2 is SQIVND (reference sequence). The CDR3 length is 14 residues. V lost 6 bases and J 4 bases, leaving 15 bases between the germline ends. CDR3 residues: CASSPDSGAYGYTF. The DNA for the CDR3 is TGTGCCAGTAGCCCGGACTCTGGGGCCTATGGCTACACCTTC.

This clonotype was observed once. This chain uses TRBV9 with TRBJ2-1, with 10 bases matching TRBD2. The CDR3 loop spans 16 amino acids. The V gene end was trimmed by 3 bases and the J gene end by 7 bases; junction bases not matched to a gene: 10. The germline CDR1 and CDR2 sequences are SGDLS and YYNGEE. The CDR3 nucleotides read TGTGCCAGCAGCGAGAGCGGGGGGGCCAGGAGGAATGAGCAGTTCTTC. Translating gives CASSESGGARRNEQFF.

The gene calls are TRBV7-9 and TRBJ1-1; D remains ambiguous. This CDR3 comprises 15 residues. Germline CDR1 SEHNR, CDR2 FQNEAQ (reference sequence). Between the trimmed V and J ends, which lost 5 bases and 4 bases, there was a span of 17 bases. CDR3 in amino acids: CASSPREGWRTEAFF. CDR3 nucleotides: TGTGCCAGCAGCCCCCGGGAAGGGTGGCGCACTGAAGCTTTCTTT.

The CDR3 DNA follows: TGTGCCAGCAGCTTAGCGCTGGACCCTAACTATGGCTACACCTTC. Protein product: CASSLALDPNYGYTF. V is TRBV7-6 and J is TRBJ1-2; unclear D gene. Trimming stripped 0 bases from V and 0 bases from J, with 8 bases between. Germline CDR1 is SGHVS and CDR2 is FNYEAQ. The CDR3 is 15 residues long.

This chain connects TRBV29-1 to TRBJ1-2, with D possibly matching TRBD1 (6 bases). Trimming pared 3 bases from V and 6 bases from J, leaving 20 bases between. The CDR3 is 15 residues long. CDR1 is SQVTM and CDR2 is ANQGSEA in the germline V gene. This CDR3 reads CSVDITGRGRNGYTF. The DNA for the CDR3 is TGCAGCGTTGACATCACAGGGAGGGGCCGTAATGGCTACACCTTC.